Sequencing of this T cell receptor (delta chain) was carried out in a study of gamma-delta chains in newborns, infants, children. On the study more broadly: Microbial exposure reportedly drives polyclonal innate γδ T cell expansion after birth.

With 4 bases clipped from V and 0 bases from J, the junction kept 6 bases outside the gene matches. The CDR3 sequence is 16 residues long. Germline V CDR1 and CDR2: GEAIGNYY, EKD. TCRdb reapplied CATT to the reads. The sample includes 5,500 or so delta-chain clones, about 1.9% of them seen just once. Of note for this clone: Translating this DNA gives a protein that differs at residue 6 from the TCRdb one, which belongs to a much larger clone; a read error is likely, and the protein shown is this translation.

What was sequenced was blood. The origin of this receptor is a child who was a newborn, infant or young child, either healthy, febrile or measles-vaccinated (not recorded which). The chain joins TRDV2 to TRDJ2, with 8 bases aligning to TRDD3. CDR3 loop: CACDLTGDTLTAQLFF. CDR3 coding DNA: TGTGCCTGTGATCTAACGGGGGATACTTTGACAGCACAACTCTTCTTT.